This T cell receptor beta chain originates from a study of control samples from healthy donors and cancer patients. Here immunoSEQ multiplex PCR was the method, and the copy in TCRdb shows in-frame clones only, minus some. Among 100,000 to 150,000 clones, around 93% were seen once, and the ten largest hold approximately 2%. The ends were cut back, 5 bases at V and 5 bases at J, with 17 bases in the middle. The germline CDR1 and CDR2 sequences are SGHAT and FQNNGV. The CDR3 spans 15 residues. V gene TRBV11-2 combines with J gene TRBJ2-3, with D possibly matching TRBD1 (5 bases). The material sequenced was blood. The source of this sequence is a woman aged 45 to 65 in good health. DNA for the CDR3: TGTGCCAGCAGCCCCGACAGAATACCACAAGATACGCAGTATTTT. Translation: CASSPDRIPQDTQYF.